Below, 18 T cell receptor beta chains from the same sample are listed, as sequenced in a study of blood T cell repertoires in COVID-19. Sequencing was performed with immunoSEQ multiplex PCR; in TCRdb, only in-frame clones are kept and a portion is missing. The data contain 390,000 or so clones, roughly 90% of them seen just once; the ten biggest clones take up 1.4% to 1.5%. Material for sequencing was peripheral blood. The receptors were sampled from a woman in her twenties or thirties with active or convalescent COVID-19.

The chain recombines TRBV2 with TRBJ2-1; TRBD2 matches at 10 bases. CDR1 SNHLY and CDR2 FYNNEI come from the germline V gene. This CDR3 comprises 14 residues. Losses at the gene ends were 5 bases for V and 10 bases for J; bases not matched to a gene: 8. The CDR3 sequence is CASSPPLLAGEQFF. The CDR3 DNA is TGTGCCAGCAGTCCCCCCCTACTAGCGGGAGAGCAGTTCTTC. Based on the CDR3 plus reference TRBV2 and TRBJ2-1, the full variable domain is EPEVTQTPSHQVTQMGQEVILRCVPISNHLYFYWYRQILGQKVEFLVSFYNNEISEKSEIFDDQFSVERPDGSNFTLKIRSTKLEDSAMYFCASSPPLLAGEQFFGPGTRLTVL.

This clone turned up a few times. The same CDR3 is also encoded by other DNA sequences in this sample. This chain links TRBV18 with TRBJ1-1; TRBD1 matches 8 bases. The CDR3 is 14 amino acids. The V segment lost 3 bases and the J segment 5 bases; nucleotides outside the gene matches: 5. Germline CDR1 KGHSH, CDR2 LQKENI. The CDR3 sequence: CASSPTTGETEAFF. CDR3 in DNA: TGTGCCAGCTCACCTACGACAGGGGAAACTGAAGCTTTCTTT.

V gene TRBV24-1 combines with J gene TRBJ2-5, with D perhaps TRBD1 (5 bases). Looked up from germline, CDR1 is KGHDR and CDR2 is SFDVKD. Trimming left V 4 bases short and J 5 bases short, with 16 bases between. This CDR3 contains 15 residues. CDR3 sequence reads: CATSDHRLGQETQYF. CDR3 sequence (DNA): TGTGCCACCAGTGACCACAGGTTAGGTCAGGAGACCCAGTACTTC.

This CDR3 is CASISDRVGTEAFF. The CDR3 coding sequence is TGCGCCAGCATCTCAGACAGGGTTGGCACTGAAGCTTTCTTT. This sequence joins TRBV10-2 and TRBJ1-1; TRBD1 matches at 7 bases. This CDR3 is 14 amino acids long. With 7 bases clipped from V and 4 bases from J, the junction kept 9 bases outside the gene matches. Germline loops: CDR1 WSHSY, CDR2 SAAADI.

This clone came up a few times. This chain uses TRBV5-8 with TRBJ2-2; TRBD1 aligns across 7 bases. The trim removed 4 bases at V and 7 bases at J, leaving 13 bases unmatched. The CDR3 extends over 16 amino acids. Germline CDR1 SGHTS, CDR2 YDEGEE. As DNA, the CDR3 is TGTGCCAGCAGCCCAGGGGCAGGGGGAGTCGGCGGGGAGCTGTTTTTT. It encodes CASSPGAGGVGGELFF.

The V call is TRBV6-5, the J call TRBJ2-5; TRBD1 agrees at 7 bases. The CDR3 runs to 13 residues. V shed 6 bases and J 4 bases; nucleotides not matched to a gene: 5. CDR1 and CDR2 from the germline V gene are MNHEY and SVGAGI. Here the CDR3 reads CASRAQGRETQYF. CDR3 DNA: TGTGCCAGCAGAGCACAGGGGAGAGAGACCCAGTACTTC.

This clone was seen once. CDR3 sequence (DNA): TGTGCCAGCAGTCAAATGGACAGAAACCAAGATACGCAGTATTTT. Protein product: CASSQMDRNQDTQYF. The chain employs TRBV6-5 and TRBJ2-3; D is possibly TRBD1 (6 bases). V shed 5 bases and J shed 5 bases, with 17 bases lying between them. The CDR3 is 15 residues long. Germline-derived CDR1 and CDR2 are MNHEY and SVGAGI.

This sequence joins TRBV6-1 and TRBJ2-3, with TRBD2 matching over 9 bases. Germline V gene sequence: CDR1 MNHNS, CDR2 SASEGT. J lost 4 bases, V lost 4 bases, and 9 bases had no gene match. The CDR3 is 16 residues long. The CDR3 protein is CASSGYSGSGADTQYF. DNA for the CDR3: TGTGCCAGCAGTGGCTATAGCGGGAGCGGGGCAGATACGCAGTATTTT.

The chain employs TRBV2 and TRBJ1-4, with 10 bases fitting TRBD1. Per germline, CDR1 SNHLY and CDR2 FYNNEI. V was clipped by 4 bases and J by 7 bases; unmatched bases: 0. There are 13 residues in the CDR3. CDR3 nucleotides: TGTGCCAGCAGTGGGACAGGGGGTGAAAAACTGTTTTTT. This sequence encodes CASSGTGGEKLFF.

This chain connects TRBV6-5 to TRBJ1-4; D is unclear. Trimming removed 5 bases at V and 8 bases at J, with 15 bases between. The CDR3 runs to 14 residues. Germline V lookup: CDR1 MNHEY, CDR2 SVGAGI. The CDR3 DNA is TGTGCCAGCAGTCCCCTACGGAGTCTAGAAAAACTGTTTTTT. Its protein product is CASSPLRSLEKLFF.

The chain has TRBV5-1 and TRBJ1-2; no clear D gene. The CDR3 extends over 16 amino acids. The V and J ends lost 3 bases and 8 bases respectively, with 23 bases between them. Looked up from germline, CDR1 is SGHRS and CDR2 is YFSETQ. The CDR3 sequence: CASSSLRERVSSGYTF. The CDR3 DNA reads as TGCGCCAGCAGCTCTCTACGGGAGAGGGTTTCTTCGGGCTACACCTTC. Variable domain in full (rest from reference TRBV5-1 and TRBJ1-2): KAGVTQTPRYLIKTRGQQVTLSCSPISGHRSVSWYQQTPGQGLQFLFEYFSETQRNKGNFPGRFSGRQFSNSRSEMNVSTLELGDSALYLCASSSLRERVSSGYTFGSGTRLTVV.

This clone was recorded a few times. J is TRBJ1-2 and V is TRBV4-1; possibly TRBD1 for D (6 bases). Looked up from germline, CDR1 is MGHRA and CDR2 is YSYEKL. This CDR3 is built from 17 residues. V was trimmed by 2 bases and J by 2 bases, leaving 18 bases between them. CDR3 loop: CASSQRTRDTPNYGYTF. In nucleotides, the CDR3 is TGCGCCAGCAGCCAACGAACCCGGGACACTCCAAACTATGGCTACACCTTC.

This chain uses TRBV5-6 with TRBJ1-1, with 9 positions matching TRBD1. CDR3 length: 15 residues. The V segment lost 0 bases and the J segment 6 bases; nucleotides outside the gene matches: 6. Germline V gives CDR1 SGHDT, CDR2 YYEEEE. This chain's CDR3 is CASSLARDRDSEAFF. The CDR3 bases are TGTGCCAGCAGCTTGGCCCGGGACAGGGATTCTGAAGCTTTCTTT. The full variable domain, completed using reference TRBV5-6 and TRBJ1-1, is DAGVTQSPTHLIKTRGQQVTLRCSPKSGHDTVSWYQQALGQGPQFIFQYYEEEERQRGNFPDRFSGHQFPNYSSELNVNALLLGDSALYLCASSLARDRDSEAFFGQGTRLTVV.

This clone appeared once. The CDR3 reads CASSQGDGTATNQPQHF. The CDR3 coding sequence is TGCGCCAGCAGCCAAGGCGATGGGACAGCCACTAATCAGCCCCAGCATTTT. V gene TRBV4-1 combines with J gene TRBJ1-5; TRBD1 matches 7 bases. CDR3 length equals 17 residues. Per the germline V gene, CDR1 is MGHRA and CDR2 is YSYEKL. V was clipped by 1 base and J by 4 bases; unmatched bases: 10.

The chain carries TRBV19 and TRBJ2-7, with 10 bases lining up with TRBD1. This CDR3 is built from 14 residues. J was trimmed by 5 bases and V by 2 bases; bases with no gene match: 3. Per the germline V gene, CDR1 is LNHDA and CDR2 is SQIVND (reference sequence). The CDR3 bases are TGTGCCAGTAGTATACCGACAGGGGGCCACGAGCAGTACTTC. Its translation is CASSIPTGGHEQYF.

V usage is TRBV5-1 and J usage is TRBJ2-1, with 10 bases aligning to TRBD2. The length of the CDR3 is 16 residues. The germline V gene encodes CDR1 SGHRS and CDR2 YFSETQ. Trimming removed 0 bases from V and 6 bases from J; junction bases left unmatched: 6. The DNA for the CDR3 is TGCGCCAGCAGCTTGGCCTCTAGCGGGGGACCCAATGAGCAGTTCTTC. This codes for CASSLASSGGPNEQFF.

V gene TRBV4-1 combines with J gene TRBJ2-3; D might be TRBD1 (6 bases). Germline CDR1 reads MGHRA; CDR2 reads YSYEKL. Trimming shortened V by 5 bases and J by 1 base, and 19 bases separated the two germline ends. The CDR3 length is 17 residues. This CDR3 reads CASSFHIQGSGTDTQYF. CDR3 coding DNA: TGCGCCAGCAGCTTCCACATACAGGGATCGGGCACAGATACGCAGTATTTT.

The J gene is TRBJ1-5, the V gene TRBV12-5; TRBD1 might be the D (6 bases). This CDR3 region has 15 residues. CDR1 and CDR2 from the germline V gene are LGHNT and FRNRAP. Trimming cost V 3 bases and J 5 bases, with 14 bases left between them. For the CDR3, the DNA is TGTGCTAGTGGTTTTTACAGGGCCTCGGATCAGCCCCAGCATTTT. Its translation is CASGFYRASDQPQHF. The whole variable domain, filled in from reference TRBV12-5 and TRBJ1-5, reads DARVTQTPRHKVTEMGQEVTMRCQPILGHNTVFWYRQTMMQGLELLAYFRNRAPLDDSGMPKDRFSAEMPDATLATLKIQPSEPRDSAVYFCASGFYRASDQPQHFGDGTRLSIL.